This T cell receptor (delta chain) was identified in a study of gamma-delta T cells after stem cell transplantation. Comment on this clone: TCRdb has a much larger clone's protein, which differs at residue 18 from the translation of this DNA, likely because of a read error; what is shown is the protein translated from the DNA.

The CDR3 totals 20 residues. The germline V gene has CDR1 TSWWSYY and CDR2 QGS. TCRdb made new clone calls on the RT-PCR reads using CATT. In the table there are fewer than 900 delta-chain clones, roughly 3.4% of which are singletons. V gene TRDV1 combines with J gene TRDJ1; 12 bases are a match to TRDD3. The source material was gamma-delta T cells. The clonotype originates from a human donor. It is not recorded whose cells these are; they may come from a transplant donor. The CDR3 region has the DNA TGTGCTCTTGGGGCACTATTCCCCCGTACTGGGGGATACTCGTCCGATAAACCCATCTTT. As protein: CALGALFPRTGGYSSDKPIF.